This TCR beta chain is drawn from a study of blood T cell repertoires in COVID-19. V lost 3 bases to trimming and J lost 3 bases; unmatched junction nucleotides: 2. The CDR3 covers 14 residues. From germline, CDR1 is KGHDR and CDR2 SFDVKD. Sequenced by immunoSEQ multiplex PCR; TCRdb stores in-frame clones only, minus some. Altogether tens of thousands of clones are present, roughly 89% being singletons, with the ten largest covering about 2%. This clonotype was sampled from a man aged 50-60 years with acute or convalescent COVID-19. The sequenced sample was peripheral blood. V gene TRBV24-1 combines with J gene TRBJ2-3; 7 bases line up with TRBD1. In nucleotides, the CDR3 is TGTGCCACCAGTGATGAACAGGGGACAGATACGCAGTATTTT. Translating gives CATSDEQGTDTQYF.